The rows below give T cell receptor beta chains drawn from one sample of a study of T-cell memory formation after mild COVID-19. One entry per CDR3 protein results from TCRdb running MiXCR on the 5' RACE reads. The sample holds some 250,000 distinct CDR3 sequences, 8% to 9.5% seen once. Sequencing used PBMCs or a T cell subset sorted from them (not recorded which). Receptors originate from a man aged 18 to 29 who had mild COVID-19 (a few samples of this study predate the infection). Cell type and time point are not known. Both conserved end residues are part of each CDR3. D genes are given only for firm matches. Rows give clone size only sometimes, using once, few, many, or a class for an expanded clone.

cdr3_length clone_size j_call v_call d_call cdr3_nt cdr3_aa
14 few TRBJ2-1 TRBV7-9 TRBD1 TGTGCCAGCAGCTTGGGGACAGGTAGGGATGAGCAGTTCTTC CASSLGTGRDEQFF
14 NA TRBJ1-1 TRBV12-3/TRBV12-4 NA TGTGCCAGCAGCGCCAGGTCGTTGAACACTGAAGCTTTCTTT CASSARSLNTEAFF
17 few TRBJ1-1 TRBV18 TRBD1 TGTGCCAGCTCGCCAAACATAGGGGGCGCAAGGGACACTGAAGCTTTCTTT CASSPNIGGARDTEAFF
16 few TRBJ1-1 TRBV5-6 TRBD1 TGTGCCAGCAGCTTTTGGGGGGCCAGGGGGTCCACTGAAGCTTTCTTT CASSFWGARGSTEAFF
15 few TRBJ2-3 TRBV7-2 NA TGTGCCAGCAGCTTAGTGGTTGCTAGCACAGATACGCAGTATTTT CASSLVVASTDTQYF
15 NA TRBJ2-7 TRBV7-2 NA TGTGCCAGCAGCTTAGCCGGGGCCGTCTCCTACGAGCAGTACTTC CASSLAGAVSYEQYF
12 few TRBJ2-3 TRBV21-1 NA TGTGCCAGCAGACAAATTCTAGATACGCAGTATTTT CASRQILDTQYF
15 few TRBJ1-6 TRBV6-5 NA TGTGCCAGCAGTTACGGCGGCTCCTATAATTCACCCCTCCACTTT CASSYGGSYNSPLHF
14 many TRBJ2-5 TRBV6-5 NA TGTGCCAGCAGTTACGTGGGAACCGGGGGGACCCAGTACTTC CASSYVGTGGTQYF
16 few TRBJ2-1 TRBV7-9 TRBD1 TGTGCCAGCAGCCATAGGGACAGAGTAATCTACAATGAGCAGTTCTTC CASSHRDRVIYNEQFF
14 few TRBJ2-7 TRBV7-2 TRBD1 TGTGCCAGCAACTTCGGGACAGTCAGTTACGAGCAGTACTTC CASNFGTVSYEQYF
15 NA TRBJ2-3 TRBV6-2/TRBV6-3 NA TGTGCCAGCGGAAATTACGGGCCGCGGGGAGATACGCAGTATTTT CASGNYGPRGDTQYF
13 NA TRBJ2-5 TRBV2 NA TGTGCCAGCAGCAGGGACCTCAAGGAGACCCAGTACTTC CASSRDLKETQYF
13 NA TRBJ2-4 TRBV12-3/TRBV12-4 NA TGTGCCAGCAGTTTAGCCCTAGAACTAGGGGTTTACTTC CASSLALELGVYF
16 few TRBJ2-1 TRBV7-2 TRBD2 TGTGCCAGCAGCCACGCCACTAGCGGGGGGCCGGGTGAGCAGTTCTTC CASSHATSGGPGEQFF
13 few TRBJ2-2 TRBV5-6 NA TGTGCCAGCAGCTTGGTGTCGGCCGGGGAGCTGTTTTTT CASSLVSAGELFF
14 many TRBJ2-1 TRBV7-2 NA TGTGCCAGCAGCGTAGACAGGTCCCCCGTAGATCCGTTCTTC CASSVDRSPVDPFF
12 few TRBJ2-1 TRBV27 NA TGTGCCAGCAGTTTATTGGGGCAGGGTGAGTTCTTC CASSLLGQGEFF
12 many TRBJ1-2 TRBV12-3/TRBV12-4 NA TGTGCCAGCAGTTTCACTAACTATGGCTACACCTTC CASSFTNYGYTF
17 NA TRBJ1-5 TRBV4-3 NA TGCGCCAGCAGCCAAGATAGCACAGGAGGTAGCAATCAGCCCCAGCATTTT CASSQDSTGGSNQPQHF
14 many TRBJ1-5 TRBV2 NA TGTGCCAGCAGTGAAGGTCTTAGCAATCAGCCCCAGCATTTT CASSEGLSNQPQHF
14 many TRBJ2-5 TRBV25-1 NA TGTGCCAGCAAGACAGCTCAAGGTGGGGAGACCCAGTACTTC CASKTAQGGETQYF